A selection of T cell receptor beta chains follows, all from one sample in a study of cytomegalovirus exposure and HLA in healthy donors. Some clones are missing from TCRdb's copy, which holds only in-frame ones; the method was immunoSEQ multiplex PCR. Here the sample spans 150,000 to 200,000 clones, under 80% being singletons. The specimen was PBMCs. All receptors come from a woman aged 25 to 39 in good health and CMV-seronegative. Both conserved end residues are part of each CDR3. D genes are given only for firm matches. Clone size is stated in some rows and not others, as once, few, many or a class when expanded.

CDR3aa,CDR3nt,d_gene,v_gene,j_gene,abundance
CASSYLTGNYGYTF,TGTGCCAGCAGTTACCTTACAGGGAACTATGGCTACACCTTC,.,TRBV6-5,TRBJ1-2,few
CASSFRLQVKGDF,TGTGCCAGCAGTTTTCGGCTACAGGTGAAGGGGGACTTT,.,TRBV28,TRBJ1-1,.
CASSPTLGLANYEQYF,TGTGCCAGCAGCCCCACTCTGGGACTAGCGAACTACGAGCAGTACTTC,.,TRBV21-1,TRBJ2-7,.
CASSQSPGQGYEQYF,TGTGCCAGCAGTCAATCCCCGGGACAGGGCTACGAGCAGTACTTC,TRBD1,TRBV27,TRBJ2-7,.
CAISFSSGNTIYF,TGTGCCATCAGTTTCAGCTCTGGAAACACCATATATTTT,.,TRBV10-3,TRBJ1-3,.
CASSRGQVAYEQYF,TGTGCCAGCAGCCGAGGACAGGTCGCCTACGAGCAGTACTTC,TRBD1,TRBV5-6,TRBJ2-7,.
CASSAQRGGTDTQYF,TGTGCCAGCAGCGCCCAGCGGGGGGGCACAGATACGCAGTATTTT,TRBD2,TRBV5-8,TRBJ2-3,.
CASSFTGNTEAFF,TGCGCCAGCAGCTTTACAGGGAACACTGAAGCTTTCTTT,.,TRBV5-1,TRBJ1-1,.
CASSEEGNYGYTF,TGTGCCAGCAGTGAGGAGGGTAACTATGGCTACACCTTC,.,TRBV2,TRBJ1-2,.
CASSSRGGTEAFF,TGTGCCAGCAGTTCTAGGGGAGGCACTGAAGCTTTCTTT,.,TRBV27,TRBJ1-1,.
CASSLGTPDNSPLHF,TGTGCCAGCAGCCTCGGGACACCGGATAATTCACCCCTCCACTTT,.,TRBV7-2,TRBJ1-6,few
CASSMSDGRLDNEQFF,TGTGCCAGCAGTATGTCGGACGGGAGGCTAGACAATGAGCAGTTCTTC,TRBD2,TRBV27,TRBJ2-1,.
CAISGGQGTNTEAFF,TGTGCCATCAGTGGGGGACAGGGCACGAACACTGAAGCTTTCTTT,TRBD1,TRBV10-3,TRBJ1-1,.
CASRRGGGAGNTEAFF,TGTGCCAGCAGGCGCGGGGGGGGCGCCGGGAACACTGAAGCTTTCTTT,.,TRBV7-9,TRBJ1-1,.
CASSLREALYEKLFF,TGTGCCAGTAGTCTCCGAGAGGCACTTTATGAAAAACTGTTTTTT,.,TRBV19,TRBJ1-4,.
CASSLALVAGTAYEQYF,TGTGCCAGCAGCTTAGCGTTAGTAGCGGGGACAGCCTACGAGCAGTACTTC,.,TRBV7-8,TRBJ2-7,.
CAWSVLYNEQFF,TGTGCCTGGAGTGTACTGTACAATGAGCAGTTCTTC,.,TRBV30,TRBJ2-1,.
CASSLAVSTDTQYF,TGTGCCAGCAGCTTGGCGGTCAGCACAGATACGCAGTATTTT,.,TRBV5-8,TRBJ2-3,.
CASSQEEGNTIYF,TGCGCCAGCAGCCAAGAGGAGGGAAACACCATATATTTT,.,TRBV4-1,TRBJ1-3,few
CAWSSYTGELFF,TGTGCCTGGTCCAGTTACACCGGGGAGCTGTTTTTT,.,TRBV30,TRBJ2-2,few
CASSEQGRVGTEAFF,TGTGCCAGCAGTGAACAGGGGAGGGTGGGCACTGAAGCTTTCTTT,.,TRBV6-1,TRBJ1-1,.
CASSPSRNLNIQYF,TGCGCCAGCAGCCCCTCGAGGAATTTAAACATTCAGTACTTC,.,TRBV4-1,TRBJ2-4,.
CASSWAGRGDEQYF,TGCGCCAGCAGCTGGGCAGGGCGGGGTGACGAGCAGTACTTC,.,TRBV5-1,TRBJ2-7,.
CASSPGGVRDTQYF,TGTGCCAGCAGCCCGGGGGGGGTAAGAGATACGCAGTATTTT,TRBD2,TRBV5-4,TRBJ2-3,.
CASGFWELSTEAFF,TGTGCTAGTGGTTTCTGGGAGTTGAGCACTGAAGCTTTCTTT,.,TRBV12-5,TRBJ1-1,.
CASSLILRDGYTF,TGTGCCAGCAGTTTGATCCTCCGGGATGGCTACACCTTC,.,TRBV2,TRBJ1-2,.
CSVSRGSAYEQYF,TGCAGCGTTTCCAGGGGGTCCGCCTACGAGCAGTACTTC,TRBD1,TRBV29-1,TRBJ2-7,.
CATSRDRAGELFF,TGTGCCACCAGCAGAGATCGTGCCGGGGAGCTGTTTTTT,.,TRBV15,TRBJ2-2,few
CASSQIGGAYEQYF,TGCGCCAGCAGCCAAATAGGGGGCGCCTACGAGCAGTACTTC,TRBD1,TRBV4-1,TRBJ2-7,.
CASSLGGQGAYEQYF,TGTGCCAGCAGCTTGGGCGGACAGGGGGCCTACGAGCAGTACTTC,TRBD1,TRBV5-6,TRBJ2-7,once
CATSSRVSGDGYTF,TGTGCCACCAGCAGTCGCGTGTCGGGAGATGGCTACACCTTC,.,TRBV15,TRBJ1-2,few
CASSFSSGVYNEQFF,TGCGCCAGCAGCTTTTCCAGCGGGGTTTACAATGAGCAGTTCTTC,TRBD2,TRBV5-1,TRBJ2-1,.
CAWSGENIQYF,TGTGCCTGGAGTGGCGAAAACATTCAGTACTTC,.,TRBV30,TRBJ2-4,.
CASSFQGPNQPQHF,TGTGCCAGCAGCTTCCAGGGTCCAAATCAGCCCCAGCATTTT,.,TRBV7-8,TRBJ1-5,once
CASSYSAGETSYEQYF,TGTGCCAGCAGTTACTCTGCCGGGGAGACTTCCTACGAGCAGTACTTC,.,TRBV6-5,TRBJ2-7,.
CAISESLEDQPQHF,TGTGCCATCAGTGAGAGTCTAGAGGATCAGCCCCAGCATTTT,.,TRBV10-3,TRBJ1-5,.
CASSERGRTDTQYF,TGTGCCAGCAGTGAGAGGGGGCGGACAGATACGCAGTATTTT,TRBD1,TRBV2,TRBJ2-3,.
CASSRSRGVSYEQYF,TGTGCCAGCAGTCGGTCTCGCGGGGTTTCCTACGAGCAGTACTTC,.,TRBV2,TRBJ2-7,.
CAISGPQGVSTEAFF,TGTGCCATCAGTGGACCCCAGGGGGTGAGCACTGAAGCTTTCTTT,TRBD1,TRBV10-3,TRBJ1-1,.
CASSIQGVNEKLFF,TGTGCCAGTAGTATACAAGGAGTTAATGAAAAACTGTTTTTT,.,TRBV19,TRBJ1-4,.
CASSPPGTGGSSYEQYF,TGTGCCAGCTCACCACCAGGGACAGGGGGTAGTTCCTACGAGCAGTACTTC,TRBD1,TRBV18,TRBJ2-7,.
CASSIRTSAGKNIQYF,TGTGCCAGTAGTATTAGGACCTCGGCGGGCAAAAACATTCAGTACTTC,.,TRBV19,TRBJ2-4,.
CAWRRPGQGLNYGYTF,TGTGCCTGGAGACGCCCGGGACAGGGATTGAACTATGGCTACACCTTC,TRBD1,TRBV30,TRBJ1-2,.
CASRETGAPQETQYF,TGTGCCAGCAGGGAGACAGGGGCCCCGCAAGAGACCCAGTACTTC,TRBD1,TRBV2,TRBJ2-5,once
CASTGMGGSLYGYTF,TGTGCCAGCACCGGGATGGGGGGGTCCCTCTATGGCTACACCTTC,.,TRBV5-4,TRBJ1-2,.
CASSLGGGAYEQYF,TGTGCCAGCTCTTTAGGCGGGGGGGCCTACGAGCAGTACTTC,TRBD2,TRBV2,TRBJ2-7,.
CASRGQSNQPQHF,TGTGCCAGCAGGGGACAGTCCAATCAGCCCCAGCATTTT,TRBD1,TRBV7-8,TRBJ1-5,.
CASSLWGLATSYNEQFF,TGTGCCAGCAGCTTATGGGGACTAGCGACCTCCTACAATGAGCAGTTCTTC,TRBD2,TRBV7-6,TRBJ2-1,.
CASSPQGYDQPQHF,TGTGCCAGCAGTCCTCAGGGTTACGATCAGCCCCAGCATTTT,.,TRBV28,TRBJ1-5,.
CASSLQGRENQPQHF,TGTGCCAGCTCACTACAGGGGCGGGAAAATCAGCCCCAGCATTTT,TRBD1,TRBV18,TRBJ1-5,.
CASLRGDRGHQPQHF,TGTGCCAGCCTAAGGGGGGACAGGGGGCATCAGCCCCAGCATTTT,TRBD1,TRBV11-3,TRBJ1-5,few
CAISELVRGGNTEAFF,TGTGCCATCAGTGAATTAGTCAGGGGTGGAAACACTGAAGCTTTCTTT,.,TRBV10-3,TRBJ1-1,once
CASSLASGEWETQYF,TGCGCCAGCAGCTTAGCTAGCGGGGAGTGGGAGACCCAGTACTTC,TRBD2,TRBV5-1,TRBJ2-5,once
CASSTDRASGNTIYF,TGTGCCAGCAGCACAGACAGGGCGTCTGGAAACACCATATATTTT,TRBD1,TRBV7-9,TRBJ1-3,once
CASRAGAGNGETQYF,TGTGCCAGCAGGGCGGGGGCGGGAAATGGAGAGACCCAGTACTTC,.,TRBV6-6,TRBJ2-5,.
CAIDGVNTEAFF,TGTGCCATAGACGGAGTGAACACTGAAGCTTTCTTT,.,TRBV28,TRBJ1-1,.
CASTPRAGGPGYTQYF,TGTGCCAGCACCCCTCGGGCGGGGGGGCCGGGATATACGCAGTATTTT,TRBD2,TRBV28,TRBJ2-3,few